The T cell receptor beta chain described here comes from a study of cytomegalovirus exposure and HLA in healthy donors. Per germline, CDR1 MRHNA and CDR2 SNTAGT. V gave up 4 bases and J gave up 4 bases, with 16 bases separating them. The CDR3 spans 16 residues. The PCR made use of 60 Vbeta and 13 Jbeta primers. Assay used: immunoSEQ multiplex PCR; TCRdb lists only in-frame clones, some missing. This sample has more than 90,000 clones, with 81% found just once. The V call is TRBV6-4, the J call TRBJ1-4, with TRBD1 as a possible D gene (5 bases). This clonotype originated in a woman aged 70-85 years in good health and CMV-seropositive. Sequenced: PBMCs. The CDR3 sequence: CASSAWGDGGNEKLFF. The CDR3 DNA reads as TGTGCCAGCAGTGCCTGGGGGGACGGTGGTAATGAAAAACTGTTTTTT.